This T cell receptor (beta chain) was recovered during a study of T cell responses to AZD1222 COVID-19 vaccine. Some clones are missing from TCRdb's copy, which holds only in-frame ones; the method was immunoSEQ multiplex PCR. The data hold about 130,000 clones, with roughly 84% observed a single time. Germline CDR1 SGDLS, CDR2 YYNGEE. Trimming removed 0 bases from V and 1 base from J, with 7 bases in between. CDR3 length: 15 residues. The V gene is TRBV9, the J gene TRBJ2-2; D unresolved. Specimen: peripheral blood, collected on day 0 of AZD1222 vaccination. The clonotype comes from an adult in good health. The CDR3 loop is CASSVVPGNTGELFF. DNA of the CDR3: TGTGCCAGCAGCGTAGTACCGGGGAACACCGGGGAGCTGTTTTTT. The whole variable domain, remainder taken from reference TRBV9 and TRBJ2-2, is DSGVTQTPKHLITATGQRVTLRCSPRSGDLSVYWYQQSLDQGLQFLIQYYNGEERAKGNILERFSAQQFPDLHSELNLSSLELGDSALYFCASSVVPGNTGELFFGEGSRLTVL.